This T cell receptor (beta chain) was found in a study of a mutant IDH1 vaccine in newly diagnosed glioma. Only in-frame clones appear in the TCRdb table, and some are missing; sequencing was by immunoSEQ multiplex PCR. The data hold around 31,000 clones, with around 58% observed a single time. In the case of this clone: Its antigen is currently unknown.

The time point was: week 5, during vaccination. In the vaccine, a single dose held 300 ug of the mutant IDH1 20-mer peptide, along with topical imiquimod. The receptor was isolated from a woman under 30 with glioma. Sequenced here: PBMCs, sampled from a glioma patient whose treatment included an IDH1 peptide vaccine.

The CDR3 coding sequence is TGTGCCAGCAGCGGGACTAGCGGGCGCCAAGAGACCCAGTACTTC. Its protein product is CASSGTSGRQETQYF. The gene calls are TRBV6-1 and TRBJ2-5; TRBD2 matches at 12 bases. CDR1 and CDR2 (germline): MNHNS, SASEGT. The CDR3 runs 15 residues. V shed 6 bases, J shed 1 base, and the junction held 3 bases outside the gene matches.